Each of the 20 T cell receptor beta chains below was sequenced from the same sample in a study of a mutant IDH1 vaccine in newly diagnosed glioma (dated by TCRdb to about 2021). This specimen's time point label, interpreted: week 35, safety follow-up. A 20-mer mutant IDH1 peptide at 300 micrograms in Montanide made up each vaccine dose, which was injected subcutaneously together with topical imiquimod. Their antigen targets remain unknown. The library was made by the immunoSEQ multiplex PCR assay. The table comes from immuneACCESS by way of TCRdb, which keeps in-frame sequences with V and J called. Part of the clones is missing from these tables; in studies checked, under half for an unresolved V gene and the rest for unknown reasons. The sample contains tens of thousands of clones, 75% to 85% of them found a single time. Roughly 5.3% of the sample lies in the top ten. The sequences come from PBMCs, collected from a glioma patient whose treatment included an IDH1 peptide vaccine. These receptors all stem from a man in his forties with glioma.

The rearrangement uses TRBV4-1 and TRBJ1-2; D might be TRBD1 (6 bases). The CDR3 extends over 17 amino acids. Germline CDR1 MGHRA, CDR2 YSYEKL. Deletions cut 2 bases from V and 0 bases from J, with 16 bases between. CDR3 nucleotide sequence: TGCGCCAGCAGCCAATCCCAAACCAGGGGACCTAACTATGGCTACACCTTC. Protein product: CASSQSQTRGPNYGYTF.

This chain's CDR3 is CASRTGGSANTEAFF. The DNA for the CDR3 is TGTGCCAGCAGGACAGGGGGGTCAGCGAACACTGAAGCTTTCTTT. This chain connects TRBV2 to TRBJ1-1, with TRBD1 matching over 9 bases. Germline V gene sequence: CDR1 SNHLY, CDR2 FYNNEI. The CDR3 is 15 residues long. V was pared by 6 bases and J by 1 base, with 6 bases of the junction left unmatched.

The chain employs TRBV9 and TRBJ2-1; 12 bases agree with TRBD2. CDR1 and CDR2 from the germline V gene are SGDLS and YYNGEE. The junction had 7 bases not matched to a gene; V was cut back by 4 bases and J by 2 bases. The CDR3 has 17 amino acids. The CDR3 spells CASSMGLAGVTYNEQFF. The CDR3 DNA follows: TGTGCCAGCAGCATGGGACTAGCGGGCGTCACCTACAATGAGCAGTTCTTC.

J is TRBJ1-4 and V is TRBV2, with D possibly being TRBD1 (6 bases). The V gene's germline CDR1 is SNHLY and CDR2 FYNNEI. Between the trimmed V and J ends, which lost 6 bases and 7 bases, there was a span of 12 bases. The CDR3 consists of 13 residues. The CDR3 is CASRDRKSEKLFF. CDR3 sequence (DNA): TGTGCCAGCAGGGACAGAAAATCTGAAAAACTGTTTTTT.

The chain joins TRBV6-6 to TRBJ2-5; no definite D call. CDR1 MNHNY and CDR2 SVGAGI come from the germline V gene (reference sequence). V lost 7 bases and J 5 bases, leaving 11 bases between the germline ends. The CDR3 extends over 12 amino acids. The CDR3: CASTTAKETQYF. The CDR3 region has the DNA TGTGCCAGCACGACTGCCAAGGAGACCCAGTACTTC.

This clone was seen a single time. This may be a read error: a much more frequent sequence differs by one nucleotide. V usage is TRBV4-3 and J usage is TRBJ1-4; TRBD1 is a possible D gene (6 bases). The germline CDR1 and CDR2 sequences are LGHNA and YSLEER. This CDR3 is built from 15 residues. The CDR3 spells CANSQDGQSNEKLFF. The CDR3 DNA sequence: TGCGCCAACAGCCAAGATGGACAGTCTAATGAAAAACTGTTTTTT.

Notes on this clone: Other DNA sequences of this sample code for an identical CDR3. The genes are TRBV4-2 and TRBJ1-5; D not resolved. Germline V gene sequence: CDR1 LGHNA, CDR2 YNFKEQ. The germline V and J ends were trimmed by 3 bases and 4 bases, with 13 bases remaining between them. The CDR3 is made up of 15 amino acids. The CDR3 bases are TGTGCCAGCAGCCAGGGCCGGCAGCAAAATCAGCCCCAGCATTTT. It specifies CASSQGRQQNQPQHF.

This clone was picked up a small number of times. V is TRBV6-5 and J is TRBJ2-5, with D perhaps being TRBD1 or TRBD2 (5 bases each). V was clipped by 2 bases and J by 5 bases, with 12 bases between them. The CDR3 runs to 14 residues. Germline CDR1 and CDR2: MNHEY and SVGAGI. The CDR3 nucleotides are TGTGCCAGCAGTTACACAACCGAGGGGGAGACCCAGTACTTC. Amino acids: CASSYTTEGETQYF.

The chain uses TRBV10-2 and TRBJ1-3, with D unclear. Per the germline V gene, CDR1 is WSHSY and CDR2 is SAAADI. V shed 4 bases and J shed 1 base, with 8 bases lying between them. The CDR3 sequence is 14 residues long. CDR3 residues: CASSALGSGNTIYF. DNA for the CDR3: TGCGCCAGCAGTGCGTTAGGGTCTGGAAACACCATATATTTT.

J is TRBJ2-7 and V is TRBV11-3; D is uncertain. The CDR3 runs to 16 residues. The germline CDR1 and CDR2 sequences are SGHNT and YENEEA. Trimming shortened V by 1 base and J by 5 bases, and 18 bases separated the two germline ends. DNA of the CDR3: TGTGCCAGCAGCTTAGGGTTAGCCCAAGGTAACGACGAGCAGTACTTC. Protein product: CASSLGLAQGNDEQYF.

The chain is built from TRBV30 and TRBJ2-4; the match to TRBD1 covers 9 bases. Trimming removed 1 base from V and 4 bases from J; junction bases left unmatched: 5. The CDR3 covers 15 residues. Germline V gene lookup returns CDR1 GTSNPN and CDR2 SVGIG (reference sequence). The CDR3 region is CAWSAGTGSKNIQYF. The CDR3 region has the DNA TGTGCCTGGAGTGCCGGGACAGGGTCAAAAAACATTCAGTACTTC.

CDR3 sequence (DNA): TGTGCCAGCAGCATCGGGACAGGGGGCGCGCGGGCGGTGGTGCCCCAGCATTTT. Amino acids: CASSIGTGGARAVVPQHF. The gene calls are TRBV7-8 and TRBJ1-5; 12 nucleotides agree with TRBD1. In germline, CDR1 is SGHVS, CDR2 FQNEAQ. The V gene end was trimmed by 5 bases and the J gene end by 9 bases; junction bases not matched to a gene: 17. This CDR3 region has 18 residues.

This clone has only one observation. For the CDR3, the DNA is TGTGCCAGCTCACCTAGTAGCCCGGGACTAGCGGGAGGTATTGAGCAGTTCTTC. Protein product: CASSPSSPGLAGGIEQFF. The chain carries TRBV18 and TRBJ2-1, with TRBD2 identical over 15 bases. Looked up from germline, CDR1 is KGHSH and CDR2 is LQKENI. CDR3 size: 18 residues. Trimming cost V 3 bases and J 9 bases; bases outside gene matches: 12. Filled out from reference TRBV18 and TRBJ2-1, the complete variable domain reads NAGVMQNPRHLVRRRGQEARLRCSPMKGHSHVYWYRQLPEEGLKFMVYLQKENIIDESGMPKERFSAEFPKEGPSILRIQQVVRGDSAAYFCASSPSSPGLAGGIEQFFGPGTRLTVL.

V is TRBV7-2 and J is TRBJ2-5; 11 bases match TRBD2. In germline, CDR1 is SGHTA, CDR2 FQGNSA. The CDR3 covers 16 residues. Trimming removed 5 bases from V and 5 bases from J; junction bases left unmatched: 10. The CDR3 is CASSQGGSGRAETQYF. The CDR3 region has the DNA TGTGCCAGCAGCCAGGGGGGTAGCGGGAGGGCTGAGACCCAGTACTTC.

The V call is TRBV5-6, the J call TRBJ2-6, with TRBD1 as a possible D gene (5 bases). The CDR3 runs to 17 residues. V was pared by 4 bases and J by 0 bases, with 14 bases between. Germline-derived CDR1 and CDR2 are SGHDT and YYEEEE. As DNA, the CDR3 is TGTGCCAGCAGCGTCATCACAGGCAACTCTGGGGCCAACGTCCTGACTTTC. Translated, it gives CASSVITGNSGANVLTF. Drawing the rest from reference TRBV5-6 and TRBJ2-6, the complete variable domain is DAGVTQSPTHLIKTRGQQVTLRCSPKSGHDTVSWYQQALGQGPQFIFQYYEEEERQRGNFPDRFSGHQFPNYSSELNVNALLLGDSALYLCASSVITGNSGANVLTFGAGSRLTVL.

This clone came up a few times. CDR3 in amino acids: CASSLQGQANQPQHF. The CDR3 nucleotides are TGCGCCAGCAGCCTTCAGGGACAGGCCAATCAGCCCCAGCATTTT. This chain links TRBV4-1 with TRBJ1-5; TRBD1 matches 8 bases. CDR1 and CDR2 (germline): MGHRA, YSYEKL. Trimming removed 4 bases from V and 3 bases from J; junction bases left unmatched: 5. The CDR3 covers 15 residues.

This chain links TRBV14 with TRBJ2-7; 11 bases line up with TRBD1. This CDR3 has 17 residues. V was pared by 4 bases and J by 3 bases, with 11 bases of the junction left unmatched. Per the germline V gene, CDR1 is SGHDN and CDR2 is FVKESK. CDR3 loop: CASSRRWGGTGGYEQYF. The DNA of the CDR3 is TGTGCCAGCAGCCGACGGTGGGGAGGGACAGGGGGCTACGAGCAGTACTTC. The whole variable domain, remainder taken from reference TRBV14 and TRBJ2-7, is EAGVTQFPSHSVIEKGQTVTLRCDPISGHDNLYWYRRVMGKEIKFLLHFVKESKQDESGMPNNRFLAERTGGTYSTLKVQPAELEDSGVYFCASSRRWGGTGGYEQYFGPGTRLTVT.

The rearrangement joins TRBV5-6 to TRBJ2-1; D might be TRBD2 (6 bases). Germline CDR1 and CDR2: SGHDT and YYEEEE. Deletions cut 4 bases from V and 0 bases from J, with 11 bases between. The CDR3 loop spans 15 amino acids. For the CDR3, the DNA is TGTGCCAGCAGCCCCGGGGGTCACTCCTACAATGAGCAGTTCTTC. Protein sequence: CASSPGGHSYNEQFF.

This chain joins TRBV11-2 and TRBJ2-3, with a tentative D call TRBD2 (6 bases). Between the trimmed V and J ends, which lost 5 bases and 5 bases, there was a span of 17 bases. Germline CDR1 SGHAT, CDR2 FQNNGV. The CDR3 has 15 residues. CDR3 nucleotide sequence: TGTGCCAGCAGCCTCTCGGGAGAGGTTGTAGATACGCAGTATTTT. This translates into CASSLSGEVVDTQYF.

This clone appeared a single time. The J gene is TRBJ1-2, the V gene TRBV30; D is perhaps TRBD1 (5 bases). CDR3 length: 11 amino acids. Trimming removed 7 bases at V and 8 bases at J, with 14 bases between. CDR1 is GTSNPN and CDR2 is SVGIG in the germline V gene (reference sequence). The DNA for the CDR3 is TGTGCCTCGACCGGGGCACGGGGCTACACCTTC. Residues: CASTGARGYTF.